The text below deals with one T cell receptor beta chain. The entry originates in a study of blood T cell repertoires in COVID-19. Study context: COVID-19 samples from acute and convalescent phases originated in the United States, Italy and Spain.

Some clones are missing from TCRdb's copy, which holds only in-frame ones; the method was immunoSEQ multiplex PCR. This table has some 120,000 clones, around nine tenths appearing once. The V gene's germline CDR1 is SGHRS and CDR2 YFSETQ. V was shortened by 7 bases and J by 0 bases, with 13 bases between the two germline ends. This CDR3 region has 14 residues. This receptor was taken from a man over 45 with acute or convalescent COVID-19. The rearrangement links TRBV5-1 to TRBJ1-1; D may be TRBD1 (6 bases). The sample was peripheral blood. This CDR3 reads CASRQVLMNTEAFF. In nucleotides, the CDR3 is TGCGCCAGCCGACAGGTCCTTATGAACACTGAAGCTTTCTTT.